The source of this T cell receptor beta chain is a study of T cell repertoires in cytomegalovirus infection. Study information: HLA-C-restricted CMV epitopes, recently identified, and well-studied HLA-B-restricted ones were used by the study. It can be stated that public TCR beta signatures indicated CMV infection as well as a matching HLA type. General study results and limits: Cumulative frequency of public TCR beta families picked out carriers of CMV plus the relevant HLA. Across the ex vivo response, the dominant clonotypes were HLA-C-restricted CMV-specific TCR beta clonotypes.

As regards this clonotype: Its antigen is not identified.

TCRdb called the reads again in MiXCR, with one record for every CDR3 protein. In the table there are approximately 120,000 distinct CDR3 sequences, approximately 28% of which are singletons. This receptor was identified in a human donor in good health (CMV status not recorded). Some clones in this sample may be carry-over from other donors' samples. Sequencing used CD8+ T cells from cultured PBMCs, obtained from culture after CMV antigen stimulation.

The chain's CDR3 is CASSILATETQYF. DNA for the CDR3: TGTGCCAGCAGTATTCTAGCTACGGAGACCCAGTACTTC. The chain uses TRBV6-5 and TRBJ2-5, with a tentative D call TRBD2 (5 bases). Trimming removed 5 bases at V and 5 bases at J, with 12 bases between. Germline CDR1 MNHEY, CDR2 SVGAGI. CDR3 length: 13 residues.